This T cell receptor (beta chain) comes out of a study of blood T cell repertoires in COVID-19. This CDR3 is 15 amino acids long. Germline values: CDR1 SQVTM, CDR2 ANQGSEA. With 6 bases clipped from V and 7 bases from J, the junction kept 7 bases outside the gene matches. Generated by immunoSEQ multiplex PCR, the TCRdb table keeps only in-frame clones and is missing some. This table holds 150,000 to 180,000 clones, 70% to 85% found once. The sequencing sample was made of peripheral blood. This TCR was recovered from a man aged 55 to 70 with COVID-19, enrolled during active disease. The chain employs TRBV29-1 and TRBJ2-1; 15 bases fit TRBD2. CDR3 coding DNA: TGCAGCGTATTTACCGGGACTAGCGGGAGGAATGAGCAGTTCTTC. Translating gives CSVFTGTSGRNEQFF.